The 27 T cell receptor beta chains reported below all come from one sample, sequenced in a study of cytomegalovirus exposure and HLA in healthy donors. In the PCR, 60 Vbeta and 13 Jbeta primers were used. Repertoires were generated with immunoSEQ multiplex PCR, while TCRdb's copy carries only in-frame clones and drops some. The table shows 150,000 or so clones, with around 83% occurring only once. The sequencing input was PBMCs. These receptors all stem from a man in his forties or fifties in good health and CMV-seropositive.

The gene calls are TRBV28 and TRBJ2-7; the D gene is possibly TRBD1 (6 bases). The ends were cut back, 3 bases at V and 0 bases at J, with 15 bases in the middle. CDR1 and CDR2 (germline): MDHEN, SYDVKM. CDR3 length: 16 amino acids. As DNA, the CDR3 is TGTGCCAGCAGTTTCCAAGGGGGTCGTAGCTCCTACGAGCAGTACTTC. Encoded protein: CASSFQGGRSSYEQYF.

J is TRBJ2-7 and V is TRBV6-6; 7 bases line up with TRBD2. V was clipped by 6 bases and J by 3 bases; unmatched bases: 5. Germline lookup yields CDR1 MNHNY and CDR2 SVGAGI (reference sequence). This CDR3 contains 13 residues. The CDR3 nucleotides read TGTGCCAGCAGCGGACTAGACCACTACGAGCAGTACTTC. This sequence encodes CASSGLDHYEQYF.

Comment on this clone: The junction departs from the called germline gene at one end, perhaps through a read error. The chain joins TRBV2 to TRBJ2-3; 9 bases are shared with TRBD2. Germline V gene sequence: CDR1 SNHLY, CDR2 FYNNEI. The CDR3 has 14 residues. The CDR3 loop reads CASSEGLATDTQYF. In nucleotides, the CDR3 is TGTGCCAGCAGCGAAGGACTAGCGACAGATACGCAGTATTTT.

The chain joins TRBV4-3 to TRBJ2-5; possible D gene TRBD1, 6 bases. The J call is in doubt because the DNA end fits TRBJ2-7 better. Germline CDR1 and CDR2: LGHNA and YSLEER. This CDR3 is built from 13 residues. DNA for the CDR3: TGCGCCAGCAGCCGGGACATCGACTACGAGCAGTACTTC. Translating gives CASSRDIDYEQYF.

The chain combines TRBV10-3 with TRBJ1-5; D uncertain. The CDR3 has 13 residues. V was cut by 3 bases and J by 3 bases, with 6 bases left in between. Germline-derived CDR1 and CDR2 are ENHRY and SYGVKD. CDR3 amino acids: CAISDEDNQPQHF. The CDR3 region has the DNA TGTGCCATCAGTGACGAGGACAATCAGCCCCAGCATTTT.

The chain uses TRBV5-1 and TRBJ2-1; TRBD2 matches at 16 bases. CDR1 is SGHRS and CDR2 is YFSETQ in the germline V gene. There are 17 residues in the CDR3. Unmatched junction bases numbered 5, after V lost 3 bases and J lost 5 bases. The CDR3 region is CASSSGLAGGPHNEQFF. In DNA, the CDR3 is TGCGCCAGCAGCTCGGGACTAGCGGGAGGGCCCCACAATGAGCAGTTCTTC.

This rearrangement joins TRBV19 to TRBJ1-4, with 7 positions matching TRBD1. The CDR3 loop spans 16 amino acids. Germline V gene data show CDR1 as LNHDA and CDR2 as SQIVND (reference sequence). The V gene end was trimmed by 4 bases and the J gene end by 1 base; junction bases not matched to a gene: 6. The CDR3 DNA reads as TGTGCCAGTAGTACCCGACAGGGCCGAACTAATGAAAAACTGTTTTTT. Its translation is CASSTRQGRTNEKLFF.

The chain is built from TRBV7-2 and TRBJ2-7; D may be TRBD1 (5 bases). The germline V gene has CDR1 SGHTA and CDR2 FQGNSA. This CDR3 is built from 14 residues. V dropped 1 base and J dropped 2 bases, with 9 bases sitting between them. CDR3 nucleotides: TGTGCCAGCAGCTTAGATGCAGGGCCCTACGAGCAGTACTTC. This gives the protein CASSLDAGPYEQYF. The variable domain in full, with the rest retrieved from reference TRBV7-2 and TRBJ2-7, is GAGVSQSPSNKVTEKGKDVELRCDPISGHTALYWYRQSLGQGLEFLIYFQGNSAPDKSGLPSDRFSAERTGGSVSTLTIQRTQQEDSAVYLCASSLDAGPYEQYFGPGTRLTVT.

The chain couples TRBV27 to TRBJ1-1; D not certain. Trimming left V 3 bases short and J 4 bases short, with 15 bases between. The CDR3 spans 15 residues. Germline V CDR1 and CDR2: MNHEY, SMNVEV (reference sequence). CDR3 in amino acids: CASSFAGGKGTEAFF. The CDR3 nucleotides read TGTGCCAGCAGTTTCGCGGGAGGTAAGGGCACTGAAGCTTTCTTT.

The gene calls are TRBV19 and TRBJ2-7, with 10 positions matching TRBD1. CDR1 LNHDA and CDR2 SQIVND come from the germline V gene (reference sequence). The CDR3 length is 14 residues. Trimming at V came to 6 bases and at J to 5 bases, leaving 7 bases not matched to a gene. In nucleotides, the CDR3 is TGTGCCAGTAGCTCCCGGGACAGGGGTGACGAGCAGTACTTC. Its protein is CASSSRDRGDEQYF.

This clone was found a few times. The chain joins TRBV19 to TRBJ1-5, with TRBD1 matching 8 bases. The ends lost 5 bases at V and 7 bases at J; junction bases unmatched: 7. CDR1 and CDR2 from the germline V gene are LNHDA and SQIVND (reference sequence). The CDR3 loop spans 14 amino acids. The CDR3, as DNA: TGTGCCAGTAGTCTTGACAGGGGTGGGCAGCCCCAGCATTTT. Amino acid sequence: CASSLDRGGQPQHF. Using reference TRBV19 and TRBJ1-5 for the parts outside the CDR3, the full variable domain is DGGITQSPKYLFRKEGQNVTLSCEQNLNHDAMYWYRQDPGQGLRLIYYSQIVNDFQKGDIAEGYSVSREKKESFPLTVTSAQKNPTAFYLCASSLDRGGQPQHFGDGTRLSIL.

The chain is built from TRBV30 and TRBJ1-2, with a possible D match to TRBD1 (5 bases). CDR1 and CDR2 (germline): GTSNPN, SVGIG (reference sequence). This CDR3 region has 14 residues. Trimming left V 2 bases short and J 3 bases short, with 13 bases between. The CDR3 reads CAWSRGGWDYGYTF. CDR3 DNA sequence: TGTGCCTGGAGTCGGGGGGGGTGGGACTATGGCTACACCTTC.

The chain uses TRBV20-1 and TRBJ2-1, with a weak D call TRBD1 (6 bases). CDR3 size: 11 residues. V was clipped by 7 bases and J by 9 bases, with 13 bases between them. The V gene's germline CDR1 is DFQATT and CDR2 SNEGSKA (reference sequence). This chain's CDR3 is CSVPRGGEQFF. In nucleotides, the CDR3 is TGCAGTGTCCCCAGGGGTGGTGAGCAGTTCTTC.

The rearrangement links TRBV28 to TRBJ1-2; D gene unclear. The germline CDR1 and CDR2 sequences are MDHEN and SYDVKM. This CDR3 has 15 residues. The germline V and J ends were trimmed by 6 bases and 2 bases, with 16 bases remaining between them. As DNA, the CDR3 is TGTGCCAGCAGCCCCACAGCCCGACGGAACTATGGCTACACCTTC. Amino acids: CASSPTARRNYGYTF.

This sequence joins TRBV7-2 and TRBJ1-1; maybe TRBD1 (6 bases). Germline loops: CDR1 SGHTA, CDR2 FQGNSA. V lost 5 bases to trimming and J lost 11 bases, with 21 bases between them. This CDR3 has 14 amino acids. CDR3 sequence: CASSAGLGAMRAFF. The CDR3 DNA follows: TGTGCCAGCAGCGCTGGGTTGGGGGCGATGAGGGCTTTCTTT. Full variable domain (outside the CDR3, taken from reference TRBV7-2 and TRBJ1-1): GAGVSQSPSNKVTEKGKDVELRCDPISGHTALYWYRQSLGQGLEFLIYFQGNSAPDKSGLPSDRFSAERTGGSVSTLTIQRTQQEDSAVYLCASSAGLGAMRAFFGQGTRLTVV.

V gene TRBV19 combines with J gene TRBJ1-6; D is uncertain. V was cut by 4 bases and J by 9 bases, with 13 bases left in between. The CDR3 is made up of 14 amino acids. The germline CDR1 and CDR2 sequences are LNHDA and SQIVND (reference sequence). The CDR3 sequence is CASSTTRWVSPLHF. CDR3 nucleotides: TGTGCCAGTAGTACGACACGGTGGGTTTCACCCCTCCACTTT.

The chain combines TRBV5-1 with TRBJ2-5; the match to TRBD2 covers 13 bases. Per the germline V gene, CDR1 is SGHRS and CDR2 is YFSETQ. The CDR3 length is 16 residues. After removal of 4 bases from V and 5 bases from J, the junction contained 8 bases not matched to a gene. For the CDR3, the DNA is TGCGCCAGCAGCCCCGGACTAGCGGGAGCTATGGAGACCCAGTACTTC. Translating gives CASSPGLAGAMETQYF.

This chain joins TRBV2 and TRBJ2-5, with TRBD1 as a possible D gene (5 bases). Trimming shortened V by 4 bases and J by 3 bases, and 15 bases separated the two germline ends. Germline assignment: CDR1 SNHLY and CDR2 FYNNEI. This CDR3 contains 15 residues. The CDR3 here is CASSGQGLLEETQYF. CDR3 bases: TGTGCCAGCAGTGGTCAGGGTCTTTTGGAAGAGACCCAGTACTTC. The whole variable domain, filled in from reference TRBV2 and TRBJ2-5, reads EPEVTQTPSHQVTQMGQEVILRCVPISNHLYFYWYRQILGQKVEFLVSFYNNEISEKSEIFDDQFSVERPDGSNFTLKIRSTKLEDSAMYFCASSGQGLLEETQYFGPGTRLLVL.

The J gene is TRBJ1-2, the V gene TRBV4-3; D remains ambiguous. Looked up from germline, CDR1 is LGHNA and CDR2 is YSLEER. The CDR3 length is 16 residues. V lost 1 base, J lost 0 bases, and 12 bases lay in between. Written as DNA, the CDR3 is TGCGCCAGCAGCCAAGGGTGGGCATTACCTAACTATGGCTACACCTTC. The encoded protein is CASSQGWALPNYGYTF.

V gene TRBV23-1 combines with J gene TRBJ1-2; D perhaps matches TRBD1 (5 bases). TRBV23-1 is marked as an open reading frame, function uncertain. The CDR3 is made up of 14 amino acids. V was pared by 3 bases and J by 4 bases, with 12 bases between. The DNA for the CDR3 is TGCGCCAGCAGTCATGACAGAAAAATCTATGGCTACACCTTC. Its protein product is CASSHDRKIYGYTF.

The chain carries TRBV10-3 and TRBJ2-1; 14 positions agree with TRBD2. Germline V gene sequence: CDR1 ENHRY, CDR2 SYGVKD. Unmatched junction bases numbered 7, after V lost 9 bases and J lost 9 bases. The CDR3 has 14 amino acids. The CDR3 loop reads CAIGTSGRSIEQFF. In DNA form, the CDR3 reads TGTGCCATAGGGACTAGCGGGAGATCCATTGAGCAGTTCTTC.

DNA for the CDR3: TGTGCCAGCAGCTCAACCGGGGCTCAGCGGGAGGGCCAAGAGACCCAGTACTTC. Encoded protein: CASSSTGAQREGQETQYF. The rearrangement joins TRBV7-9 to TRBJ2-5, with 10 bases identical to TRBD2. The CDR3 has 18 amino acids. Germline-derived CDR1 and CDR2 are SEHNR and FQNEAQ (reference sequence). V trimming: 4 bases; J trimming: 1 base; junction bases outside the gene matches: 12.

The chain carries TRBV11-3 and TRBJ1-1, with 7 bases matching TRBD1. The length of the CDR3 is 13 residues. V was clipped by 3 bases and J by 3 bases; unmatched bases: 1. Germline V gives CDR1 SGHNT, CDR2 YENEEA. The CDR3 bases are TGTGCCAGCAGCTTTGACAGGGACACTGAAGCTTTCTTT. Encoded protein: CASSFDRDTEAFF.

This chain connects TRBV2 to TRBJ2-5; 7 bases are shared with TRBD1. Germline CDR1 and CDR2: SNHLY and FYNNEI. This CDR3 spans 13 amino acids. Germline trimming cut 5 bases from V and 4 bases from J; bases unmatched to any gene: 4. The CDR3 loop reads CASSTQGVETQYF. Here the CDR3 DNA reads TGTGCCAGCAGTACCCAGGGGGTAGAGACCCAGTACTTC.

The rearrangement joins TRBV18 to TRBJ2-2, with unresolved D. Trimming removed 7 bases at V and 2 bases at J, with 5 bases between. Per the germline V gene, CDR1 is KGHSH and CDR2 is LQKENI. This CDR3 spans 12 amino acids. CDR3 nucleotide sequence: TGTGCCAGCTTATCTAACACCGGGGAGCTGTTTTTT. This sequence encodes CASLSNTGELFF.

This clone came up once. The chain recombines TRBV9 with TRBJ1-1, with 8 bases that match TRBD1. This CDR3 is built from 19 residues. The V gene's germline CDR1 is SGDLS and CDR2 YYNGEE. J gave up 6 bases and V 0 bases, and 19 bases lay outside the gene matches. CDR3 DNA sequence: TGTGCCAGCAGCGTAGACTCAGGGGGCTCTGTTTCCCGGATTGCTGAAGCTTTCTTT. It specifies CASSVDSGGSVSRIAEAFF. Together with reference TRBV9 and TRBJ1-1, the CDR3 gives the full variable domain: DSGVTQTPKHLITATGQRVTLRCSPRSGDLSVYWYQQSLDQGLQFLIQYYNGEERAKGNILERFSAQQFPDLHSELNLSSLELGDSALYFCASSVDSGGSVSRIAEAFFGQGTRLTVV.

This clone was counted between two and nine times. The chain links TRBV2 to TRBJ2-1; D is undetermined. The CDR3 loop spans 11 amino acids. Trimming took 1 base from V and 9 from J, leaving 4 bases between them. Germline CDR1 reads SNHLY; CDR2 reads FYNNEI. CDR3 DNA sequence: TGTGCCAGCAGTGAAGTGGCTGAGCAGTTCTTC. Amino acid sequence: CASSEVAEQFF. Full variable domain (missing parts from reference TRBV2 and TRBJ2-1): EPEVTQTPSHQVTQMGQEVILRCVPISNHLYFYWYRQILGQKVEFLVSFYNNEISEKSEIFDDQFSVERPDGSNFTLKIRSTKLEDSAMYFCASSEVAEQFFGPGTRLTVL.